This entry concerns a single TCR beta chain. This sample stems from a study of blood T cells in healthy people across ages. The use of a sample-barcoded 5' primer and a J-beta primer mix characterized a second PCR of about 7 to 12 cycles. TCRdb called the 5' RACE reads again in MiXCR, with one record for every CDR3 protein. Of some 760,000 distinct CDR3 sequences listed, about 25% are singletons. The germline V gene has CDR1 SEHNR and CDR2 FQNEAQ (reference sequence). CDR3 length: 15 amino acids. V was pared by 2 bases and J by 1 base, with 11 bases between. The same data also went into a second study, on T cells of mothers and their children. That report adds: All donors were healthy and Caucasian; they were a few mothers and their six children. Both sample barcodes and 2-4 random nucleotides came from the M1S primer of the second PCR. Sequencing returned over 9.5 million TCR beta CDR3 reads per mother and around 3 million per child. No persistent microchimeric T cell clones were detected.

The source is a boy younger than 18 in good health. The J gene is TRBJ1-2, the V gene TRBV7-9; D ambiguous. Sequencing was carried out using blood. CDR3 nucleotides: TGTGCCAGCAGCTTAATCGGGTCCTTTAACTATGGCTACACCTTC. Its translation: CASSLIGSFNYGYTF.